These 27 T cell receptor beta chains share one sample of origin, sequenced in a study of shared T cell receptors in the human thymus. Clones were read by immunoSEQ multiplex PCR, and TCRdb kept only the in-frame ones, dropping some. The sample has about 380,000 clones; about 95% are singletons. Sequencing used thymocytes. The origin of the receptors is a human donor.

V usage is TRBV27 and J usage is TRBJ2-1; D assignment may be TRBD1 or TRBD2 (5 bases each). Germline V gene sequence: CDR1 MNHEY, CDR2 SMNVEV (reference sequence). Trimming removed 8 bases at V and 2 bases at J, with 19 bases between. The CDR3 extends over 16 amino acids. The CDR3 is CASYPRDPPTYNEQFF. The CDR3 coding sequence is TGTGCCAGCTACCCCCGGGACCCCCCGACCTACAATGAGCAGTTCTTC.

This clone was recorded a few times. V gene TRBV6-4 combines with J gene TRBJ1-1; 7 bases are shared with TRBD1. The CDR3 is 12 amino acids. Trimming at V came to 6 bases and at J to 11 bases, leaving 9 bases not matched to a gene. Germline V gene lookup returns CDR1 MRHNA and CDR2 SNTAGT. The CDR3 bases are TGTGCCAGCAGCCTGACAGGGTCGATCGCTTTCTTT. Translation: CASSLTGSIAFF.

The chain combines TRBV7-9 with TRBJ2-5; D may correspond to TRBD1 or TRBD2 (6 bases each). Trimming stripped 2 bases from V and 5 bases from J, with 15 bases between. This CDR3 is 15 amino acids long. CDR1 and CDR2 from the germline V gene are SEHNR and FQNEAQ (reference sequence). The CDR3, as DNA: TGTGCCAGCAGCTTATTAGGGGGGCGCAAGGAGACCCAGTACTTC. Translated, it gives CASSLLGGRKETQYF.

This sequence joins TRBV28 and TRBJ2-5; no clear D. The V end lost 4 bases, the J end lost 3 bases, and 12 bases lay between the germline ends. This CDR3 has 14 amino acids. Germline V gives CDR1 MDHEN, CDR2 SYDVKM. The CDR3 DNA reads TGTGCCAGCAGTTCCCCTCCCCCTAAAGAGACCCAGTACTTC. As protein: CASSSPPPKETQYF.

The V gene is TRBV5-4, the J gene TRBJ1-2; D is unclear. The CDR3 extends over 13 amino acids. The germline V and J ends were trimmed by 3 bases and 4 bases, with 10 bases remaining between them. The V gene's germline CDR1 is SGHNT and CDR2 YYREEE (reference sequence). The CDR3 loop is CASSCPRGYGYTF. CDR3 sequence (DNA): TGTGCCAGCAGCTGCCCCCGGGGCTATGGCTACACCTTC.

The chain carries TRBV6-9 and TRBJ2-7; the D call may be TRBD1 or TRBD2 (6 bases each). Trimming took off 8 bases at V and 0 bases at J, with 14 bases between the two ends. Germline V gene data show CDR1 as MNHGY and CDR2 as SVAAGI. The CDR3 spans 14 residues. This CDR3 reads CASSWGATSYEQYF. Here the CDR3 DNA reads TGTGCCAGCTCCTGGGGGGCGACCTCCTACGAGCAGTACTTC.

The chain has TRBV19 and TRBJ1-1; perhaps TRBD1 as D (6 bases). The CDR3 loop spans 14 amino acids. With 8 bases removed from V and 7 bases from J, the gap between germline ends came to 20 bases. The germline V gene encodes CDR1 LNHDA and CDR2 SQIVND (reference sequence). CDR3 in DNA: TGTGCCAGTCGGTTAACAGGGATCCCTGATGAAGCTTTCTTT. This codes for CASRLTGIPDEAFF.

The chain carries TRBV11-2 and TRBJ1-2; D is possibly TRBD1 (6 bases). CDR1 SGHAT and CDR2 FQNNGV come from the germline V gene. The CDR3 loop spans 12 amino acids. The germline V and J ends were trimmed by 5 bases and 4 bases, with 8 bases remaining between them. This CDR3 reads CASSPRGYGYTF. The DNA for the CDR3 is TGTGCCAGCAGCCCCAGGGGCTATGGCTACACCTTC.

This chain joins TRBV28 and TRBJ2-7; D not resolved. Germline CDR1 and CDR2: MDHEN and SYDVKM. The CDR3 length is 11 residues. The ends were cut back, 7 bases at V and 2 bases at J, with 6 bases in the middle. DNA of the CDR3: TGTGCCAGCACTCCCCCCTACGAGCAGTACTTC. Its translation is CASTPPYEQYF.

The V and J genes are TRBV4-1 and TRBJ1-4, with a tentative D call TRBD1 (6 bases). Germline CDR1 MGHRA, CDR2 YSYEKL. This CDR3 comprises 16 residues. Trimming took 0 bases from V and 6 from J, leaving 14 bases between them. The DNA of the CDR3 is TGCGCCAGCAGCCAAGATCAACAGGGAACGGATGAAAAACTGTTTTTT. Residues: CASSQDQQGTDEKLFF.

This rearrangement joins TRBV11-1 to TRBJ2-1; 7 nucleotides agree with TRBD1. CDR1 and CDR2 (germline): SGHAT, FQDESV (reference sequence). The CDR3 totals 18 residues. V lost 3 bases and J lost 5; bases outside the gene matches: 16. CDR3: CASSLVPRTGPPHNEQFF. As DNA, the CDR3 is TGTGCCAGCAGCTTGGTTCCCCGGACAGGCCCTCCCCACAATGAGCAGTTCTTC.

Comment on this clone: One end of the junction varies from germline; a read error may be responsible. The chain employs TRBV5-8 and TRBJ2-4, with D maybe TRBD2 (6 bases). This CDR3 is built from 11 residues. Germline V gene sequence: CDR1 SGHTS, CDR2 YDEGEE. This chain's CDR3 is CASSPAGSLNF. The CDR3, as DNA: TGTGCCAGCAGCCCCGCGGGATCTTTGAACTTC.

CDR3 in amino acids: CASSDPLRSYEQYF. The CDR3 DNA reads TGTGCCAGCAGTGACCCGTTACGCTCCTACGAGCAGTACTTC. The V and J genes are TRBV2 and TRBJ2-7, with D uncertain. V gave up 3 bases and J gave up 0 bases, with 9 bases separating them. Germline V gives CDR1 SNHLY, CDR2 FYNNEI. The CDR3 consists of 14 residues.

In DNA, the CDR3 is TGTGCCAGCAGCAGCCAGGGCCGGCGTGTGAACCCAGATACGCAGTATTTT. Amino acid sequence: CASSSQGRRVNPDTQYF. The rearrangement joins TRBV7-6 to TRBJ2-3, with a weak D call TRBD1 (5 bases). V gave up 5 bases and J gave up 4 bases, with 22 bases separating them. The germline V gene has CDR1 SGHVS and CDR2 FNYEAQ. The CDR3 sequence is 17 residues long.

In its sample, this clone was seen once. CDR3 residues: CASSSHKARDGYGYTF. For the CDR3, the DNA is TGCGCCAGCAGCTCACACAAAGCCCGGGACGGCTATGGCTACACCTTC. V is TRBV4-3 and J is TRBJ1-2, with D maybe TRBD1 (5 bases). The CDR3 extends over 16 amino acids. Between the trimmed V and J ends, which lost 5 bases and 4 bases, there was a span of 20 bases. In germline, CDR1 is LGHNA, CDR2 YSLEER.

V gene TRBV10-2 combines with J gene TRBJ1-1; D gene ambiguous. The ends were cut back, 5 bases at V and 1 base at J, with 5 bases in the middle. The CDR3 totals 12 residues. Germline V lookup: CDR1 WSHSY, CDR2 SAAADI. CDR3: CASSRKNTEAFF. CDR3 DNA sequence: TGCGCCAGCAGTCGAAAGAACACTGAAGCTTTCTTT.

This chain joins TRBV4-3 and TRBJ2-1; D gene uncertain. The V and J ends lost 6 bases and 15 bases respectively, with 21 bases between them. The CDR3 consists of 13 residues. CDR1 LGHNA and CDR2 YSLEER come from the germline V gene. The CDR3 DNA reads TGCGCCAGCAGGCTCTACGGCTCCCGCGCCCCGTTCTTC. It specifies CASRLYGSRAPFF.

The genes are TRBV29-1 and TRBJ2-1, with D perhaps TRBD1 (5 bases). The germline CDR1 and CDR2 sequences are SQVTM and ANQGSEA. Deletions cut 4 bases from V and 4 bases from J, with 11 bases between. This CDR3 spans 13 amino acids. This CDR3 reads CSVGVGPYNEQFF. The CDR3, as DNA: TGCAGCGTTGGGGTGGGGCCTTACAATGAGCAGTTCTTC.

The chain uses TRBV27 and TRBJ1-3, with D possibly TRBD1 on 6 matching bases. The ends were cut back, 3 bases at V and 4 bases at J, with 19 bases in the middle. The CDR3 totals 17 residues. From germline, CDR1 is MNHEY and CDR2 SMNVEV (reference sequence). The CDR3 region is CASSFRAGESLGNTIYF. Here the CDR3 DNA reads TGTGCCAGCAGTTTTAGAGCAGGGGAGTCTTTGGGAAACACCATATATTTT.

This rearrangement joins TRBV29-1 to TRBJ2-1; 7 bases map to TRBD2. The CDR3 has 14 amino acids. The V and J ends lost 2 bases and 7 bases, in that order; junction bases with no gene match: 8. Germline V lookup: CDR1 SQVTM, CDR2 ANQGSEA. CDR3 DNA: TGCAGCGTTGAATCCGTGGGGCGGGAGAATGAGCAGTTCTTC. Translation gives CSVESVGRENEQFF.

The V and J genes are TRBV19 and TRBJ2-7; TRBD2 matches 8 bases. The germline V gene encodes CDR1 LNHDA and CDR2 SQIVND (reference sequence). CDR3 length equals 14 residues. The V segment lost 3 bases and the J segment 2 bases; nucleotides outside the gene matches: 3. CDR3 DNA sequence: TGTGCCAGTAGTATGGAACTAGCGGCCTACGAGCAGTACTTC. As protein: CASSMELAAYEQYF.

The chain is built from TRBV27 and TRBJ2-1, with D possibly TRBD1 on 6 matching bases. Trimming stripped 5 bases from V and 5 bases from J, with 13 bases between. The CDR3 contains 14 residues. Germline V lookup: CDR1 MNHEY, CDR2 SMNVEV (reference sequence). The DNA of the CDR3 is TGTGCCAGCAGTCCTCGGACAGCTAACAATGAGCAGTTCTTC. Its translation: CASSPRTANNEQFF.

The table lists this clone with a count of one. In nucleotides, the CDR3 is TGTGCCAGCAGCCAACTTAGCGGGAGCTCCTACAATGAGCAGTTCTTC. Its protein product is CASSQLSGSSYNEQFF. The V call is TRBV14, the J call TRBJ2-1, with 9 bases aligning to TRBD2. CDR3 length: 16 residues. The V gene's germline CDR1 is SGHDN and CDR2 FVKESK. Trimming removed 2 bases from V and 0 bases from J; junction bases left unmatched: 2.

The chain carries TRBV4-2 and TRBJ2-3, with 16 bases fitting TRBD2. The CDR3 is 18 amino acids. Germline trimming cut 4 bases from V and 4 bases from J; bases unmatched to any gene: 8. Germline V gene data show CDR1 as LGHNA and CDR2 as YNFKEQ. For the CDR3, the DNA is TGTGCCAGCAGCCTATACGGGACTAGCGGGAGGGGAGCAGATACGCAGTATTTT. It specifies CASSLYGTSGRGADTQYF.

This clone was recorded only once. V gene TRBV7-3 combines with J gene TRBJ2-1; 11 nucleotides align to TRBD2. Germline CDR1 SGHTA, CDR2 FQGTGA. The CDR3 is 15 amino acids. V dropped 1 base and J dropped 7; count of bases not matched to a gene: 3. CDR3 protein: CASSLRGTSGNEQFF. DNA for the CDR3: TGTGCCAGCAGCTTAAGGGGGACTAGCGGTAATGAGCAGTTCTTC. The full variable domain, in which reference TRBV7-3 and TRBJ2-1 provide the parts outside the CDR3, is GAGVSQTPSNKVTEKGKYVELRCDPISGHTALYWYRQSLGQGPEFLIYFQGTGAADDSGLPNDRFFAVRPEGSVSTLKIQRTERGDSAVYLCASSLRGTSGNEQFFGPGTRLTVL.

The chain combines TRBV11-3 with TRBJ2-1; the D gene is possibly TRBD1 (6 bases). CDR1 and CDR2 from the germline V gene are SGHNT and YENEEA. Deletions cut 1 base from V and 5 bases from J, with 12 bases between. The CDR3 runs to 15 residues. The CDR3 region has the DNA TGTGCCAGCAGCTTAGGGATACAGGGCGACAATGAGCAGTTCTTC. Amino acids: CASSLGIQGDNEQFF.

The chain recombines TRBV13 with TRBJ1-1; D is ambiguous. Deletions cut 2 bases from V and 3 bases from J, with 13 bases between. Germline-derived CDR1 and CDR2 are PRHDT and FYEKMQ (reference sequence). CDR3 length: 15 amino acids. This CDR3 is CASSLMRQPDTEAFF. Here the CDR3 DNA reads TGTGCCAGCAGCTTAATGCGACAACCGGACACTGAAGCTTTCTTT.